Sequencing of this TCR beta chain was carried out in a study of blood T cell repertoires in COVID-19. Background on the study: COVID-19 samples, acute and convalescent, were from the United States, Italy and Spain. Sample material is recorded as cDNA or gDNA derived from T cells, B-cell-depleted T cells, or PBMCs.

Sequencing used immunoSEQ multiplex PCR; TCRdb keeps in-frame clones, though not all of them. This repertoire shows more than 250,000 clones, around 87% found once; its top ten account for 5.3%. Germline V gives CDR1 PRHDT, CDR2 FYEKMQ (reference sequence). The CDR3 runs 16 residues. The V gene end was trimmed by 5 bases and the J gene end by 0 bases; junction bases not matched to a gene: 3. Those enrolled, adults aged roughly 18 to 100 years, came from roughly 23 US areas. The gene calls are TRBV13 and TRBJ2-3; 12 bases fit TRBD2. The sequenced sample was PBMCs or T cells enriched from blood (not recorded which). This receptor was taken from a woman in her 30s who had recovered from COVID-19. The CDR3, as DNA: TGTGCCAGCAGCATCGGGACTAGCGGGAGCACAGATACGCAGTATTTT. Residues: CASSIGTSGSTDTQYF. Looking up the rest from reference TRBV13 and TRBJ2-3 gives the full variable domain: AAGVIQSPRHLIKEKRETATLKCYPIPRHDTVYWYQQGPGQDPQFLISFYEKMQSDKGSIPDRFSAQQFSDYHSELNMSSLELGDSALYFCASSIGTSGSTDTQYFGPGTRLTVL.